This T cell receptor (beta chain) stems from a study of low-dose radiotherapy and immunotherapy resistance in tumors. About the research overall: Every two weeks patients got nivolumab 240 mg flat dose, plus ipilimumab 1 mg/kg every six weeks, intravenously. Aspirin was administered orally at 300 mg daily for four cycles, commencing on cycle 1 day 1.

Priming of first-strand cDNA relied on TRAV- and TRBV-specific primers (covering alpha and beta chains). TCRs were put through approximately 20 PCR cycles of amplification with Phusion. A constant-region primer and the V-primer adapter served as the primer pair. One entry per CDR3 protein results from TCRdb running MiXCR on the reads. Of some 60,000 distinct CDR3 sequences listed, roughly 29% are singletons. V was pared by 0 bases and J by 6 bases, with 1 base of the junction left unmatched. This CDR3 has 13 amino acids. Germline V lookup: CDR1 MNHNY, CDR2 SVGAGI (reference sequence). The time point: before trial treatment. Administered to the donors were nivolumab, ipilimumab, aspirin, low-dose cyclophosphamide and low-dose radiotherapy. This clonotype came up many times.

The receptor's source is a male donor with rectosigmoid adenocarcinoma. This sample comprised PBMCs, obtained before treatment. The chain links TRBV6-6 to TRBJ1-1, with 7 bases matching TRBD1. The CDR3 spells CASSYSQGPEAFF. In DNA form, the CDR3 reads TGTGCCAGCAGTTACTCACAGGGGCCTGAAGCTTTCTTT.